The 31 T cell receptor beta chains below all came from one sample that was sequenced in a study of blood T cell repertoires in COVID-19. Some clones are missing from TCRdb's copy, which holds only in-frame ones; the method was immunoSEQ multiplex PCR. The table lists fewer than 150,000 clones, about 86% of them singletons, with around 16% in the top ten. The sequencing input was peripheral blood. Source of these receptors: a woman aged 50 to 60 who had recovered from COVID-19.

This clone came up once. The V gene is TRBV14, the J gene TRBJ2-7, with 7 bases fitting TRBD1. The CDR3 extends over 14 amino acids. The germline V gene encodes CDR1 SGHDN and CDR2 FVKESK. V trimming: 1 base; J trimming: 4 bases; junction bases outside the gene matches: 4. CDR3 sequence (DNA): TGTGCCAGCAGCCAAGGACAGGGCCCTTACGAGCAGTACTTC. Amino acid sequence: CASSQGQGPYEQYF.

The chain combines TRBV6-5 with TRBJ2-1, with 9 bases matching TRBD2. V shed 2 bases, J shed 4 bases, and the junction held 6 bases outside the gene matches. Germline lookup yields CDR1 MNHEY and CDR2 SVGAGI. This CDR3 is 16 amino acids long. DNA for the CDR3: TGTGCCAGCAGTTACATTAGCGGGAGCGCATACAATGAGCAGTTCTTC. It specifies CASSYISGSAYNEQFF.

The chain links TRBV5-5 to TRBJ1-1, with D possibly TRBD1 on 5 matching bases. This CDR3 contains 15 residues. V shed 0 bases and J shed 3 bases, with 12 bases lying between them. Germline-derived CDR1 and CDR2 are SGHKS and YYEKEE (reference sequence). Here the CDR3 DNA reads TGTGCCAGCAGCTTGGGGGGACTGGCGGACACTGAAGCTTTCTTT. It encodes CASSLGGLADTEAFF.

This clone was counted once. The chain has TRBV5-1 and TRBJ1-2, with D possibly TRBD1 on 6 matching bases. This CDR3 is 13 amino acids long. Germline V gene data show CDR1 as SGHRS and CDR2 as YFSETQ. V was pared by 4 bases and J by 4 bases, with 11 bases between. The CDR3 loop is CASSLTGPYGYTF. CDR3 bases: TGCGCCAGCAGCCTGACAGGCCCCTATGGCTACACCTTC. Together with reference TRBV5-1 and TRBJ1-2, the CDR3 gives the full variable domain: KAGVTQTPRYLIKTRGQQVTLSCSPISGHRSVSWYQQTPGQGLQFLFEYFSETQRNKGNFPGRFSGRQFSNSRSEMNVSTLELGDSALYLCASSLTGPYGYTFGSGTRLTVV.

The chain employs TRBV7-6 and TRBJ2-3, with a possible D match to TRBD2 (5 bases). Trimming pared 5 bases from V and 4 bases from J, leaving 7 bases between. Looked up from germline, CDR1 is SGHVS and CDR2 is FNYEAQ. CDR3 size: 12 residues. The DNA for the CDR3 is TGTGCCAGCAGCCCCGGGGCAGATACGCAGTATTTT. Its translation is CASSPGADTQYF.

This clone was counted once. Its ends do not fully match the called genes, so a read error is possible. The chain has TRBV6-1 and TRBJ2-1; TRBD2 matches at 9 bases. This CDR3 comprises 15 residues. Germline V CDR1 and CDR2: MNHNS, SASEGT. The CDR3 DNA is TGTGCCAGCACTGAAATGGCTAGCGGGACCGATGAGCAGTTCTTC. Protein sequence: CASTEMASGTDEQFF.

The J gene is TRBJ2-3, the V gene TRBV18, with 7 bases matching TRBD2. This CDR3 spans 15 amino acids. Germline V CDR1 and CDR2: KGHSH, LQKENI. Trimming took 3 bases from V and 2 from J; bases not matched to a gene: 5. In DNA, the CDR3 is TGTGCCAGCTCACCGAGGGAGGGTTTCACAGATACGCAGTATTTT. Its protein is CASSPREGFTDTQYF.

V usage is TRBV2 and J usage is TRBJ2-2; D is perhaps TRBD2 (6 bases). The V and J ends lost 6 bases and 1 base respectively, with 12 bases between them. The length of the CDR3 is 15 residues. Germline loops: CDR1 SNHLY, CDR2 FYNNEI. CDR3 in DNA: TGTGCCAGCAGGAAGGAGGGAGGGAACACCGGGGAGCTGTTTTTT. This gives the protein CASRKEGGNTGELFF.

The CDR3 sequence: CASSPRQGSGYTF. DNA for the CDR3: TGCGCCAGCAGCCCCCGACAGGGAAGTGGCTACACCTTC. This chain uses TRBV23-1 with TRBJ1-2, with TRBD1 matching 7 bases. TRBV23-1 is sorted into the ORF group, with uncertain function. J was trimmed by 7 bases and V by 6 bases; bases with no gene match: 8. CDR3 length: 13 amino acids.

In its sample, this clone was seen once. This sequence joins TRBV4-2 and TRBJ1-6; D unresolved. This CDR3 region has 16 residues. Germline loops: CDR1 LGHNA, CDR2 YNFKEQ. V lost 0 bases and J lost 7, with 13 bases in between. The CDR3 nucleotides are TGTGCCAGCAGCCAAGATACGAGGGTTCGAAATTCACCCCTCCACTTT. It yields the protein CASSQDTRVRNSPLHF.

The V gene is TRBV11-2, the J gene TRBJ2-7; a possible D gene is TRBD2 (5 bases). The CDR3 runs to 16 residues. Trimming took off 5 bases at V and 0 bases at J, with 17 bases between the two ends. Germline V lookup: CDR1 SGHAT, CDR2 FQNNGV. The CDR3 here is CASSKPGKHGSYEQYF. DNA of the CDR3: TGTGCCAGCAGCAAGCCCGGGAAACATGGCTCCTACGAGCAGTACTTC.

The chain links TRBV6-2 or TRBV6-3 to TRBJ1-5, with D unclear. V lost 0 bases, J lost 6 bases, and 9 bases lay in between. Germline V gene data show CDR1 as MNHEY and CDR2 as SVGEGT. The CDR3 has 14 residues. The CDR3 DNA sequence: TGTGCCAGCAGTTACTCGATTAGTTTTCAGCCCCAGCATTTT. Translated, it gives CASSYSISFQPQHF.

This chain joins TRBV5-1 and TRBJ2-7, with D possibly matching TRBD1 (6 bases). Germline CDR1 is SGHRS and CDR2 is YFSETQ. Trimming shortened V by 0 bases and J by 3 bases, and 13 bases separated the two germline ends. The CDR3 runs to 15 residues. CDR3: CASSLVSGENYEQYF. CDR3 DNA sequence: TGCGCCAGCAGCTTGGTCTCAGGGGAAAACTACGAGCAGTACTTC.

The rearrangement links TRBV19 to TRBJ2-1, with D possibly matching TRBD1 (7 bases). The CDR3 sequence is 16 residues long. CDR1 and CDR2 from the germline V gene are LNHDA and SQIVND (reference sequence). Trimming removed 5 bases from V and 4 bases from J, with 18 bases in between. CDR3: CASSPRAGGLYNEQFF. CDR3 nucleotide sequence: TGTGCCAGTAGTCCAAGGGCAGGGGGGTTATACAATGAGCAGTTCTTC.

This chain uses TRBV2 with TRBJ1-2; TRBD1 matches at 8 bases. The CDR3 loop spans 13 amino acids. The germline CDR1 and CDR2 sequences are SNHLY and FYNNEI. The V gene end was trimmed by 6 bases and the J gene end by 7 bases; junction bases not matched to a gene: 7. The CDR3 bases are TGTGCCAGCAGCTCACAGGGGGTGGGTGGCTACACCTTC. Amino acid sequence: CASSSQGVGGYTF.

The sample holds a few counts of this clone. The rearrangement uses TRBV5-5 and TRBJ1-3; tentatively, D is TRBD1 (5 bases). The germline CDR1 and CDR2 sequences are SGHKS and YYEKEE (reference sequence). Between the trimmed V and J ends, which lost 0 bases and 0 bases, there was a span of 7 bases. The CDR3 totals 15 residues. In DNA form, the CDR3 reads TGTGCCAGCAGCTTGGGACAGATCTCTGGAAACACCATATATTTT. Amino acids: CASSLGQISGNTIYF.

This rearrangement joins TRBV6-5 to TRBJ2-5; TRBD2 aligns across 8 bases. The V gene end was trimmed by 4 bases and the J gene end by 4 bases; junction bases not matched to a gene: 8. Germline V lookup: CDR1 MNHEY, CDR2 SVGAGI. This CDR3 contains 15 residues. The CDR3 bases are TGTGCCAGCAGTTCCTTTGGACTAGCTTCAGAGACCCAGTACTTC. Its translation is CASSSFGLASETQYF.

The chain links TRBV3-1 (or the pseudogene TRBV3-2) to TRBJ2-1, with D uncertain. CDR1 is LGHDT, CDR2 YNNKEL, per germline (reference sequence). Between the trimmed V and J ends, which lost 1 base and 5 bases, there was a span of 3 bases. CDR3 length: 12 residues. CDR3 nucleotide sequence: TGTGCCAGCAGCCAAGTCAACAATGAGCAGTTCTTC. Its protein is CASSQVNNEQFF.

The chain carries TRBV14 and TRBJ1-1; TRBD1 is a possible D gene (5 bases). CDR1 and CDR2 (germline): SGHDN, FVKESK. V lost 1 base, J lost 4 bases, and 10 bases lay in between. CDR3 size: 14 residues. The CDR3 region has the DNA TGTGCCAGCAGCCAAGGGGGCGGGGCCACTGAAGCTTTCTTT. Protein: CASSQGGGATEAFF. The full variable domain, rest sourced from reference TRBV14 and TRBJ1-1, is EAGVTQFPSHSVIEKGQTVTLRCDPISGHDNLYWYRRVMGKEIKFLLHFVKESKQDESGMPNNRFLAERTGGTYSTLKVQPAELEDSGVYFCASSQGGGATEAFFGQGTRLTVV.

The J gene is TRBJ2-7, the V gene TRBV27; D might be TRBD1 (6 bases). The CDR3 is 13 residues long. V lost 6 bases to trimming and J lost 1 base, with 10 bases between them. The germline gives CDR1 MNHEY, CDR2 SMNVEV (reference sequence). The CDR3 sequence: CASSLDRSYEQYF. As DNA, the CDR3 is TGTGCCAGCAGCCTAGACAGGTCCTACGAGCAGTACTTC.

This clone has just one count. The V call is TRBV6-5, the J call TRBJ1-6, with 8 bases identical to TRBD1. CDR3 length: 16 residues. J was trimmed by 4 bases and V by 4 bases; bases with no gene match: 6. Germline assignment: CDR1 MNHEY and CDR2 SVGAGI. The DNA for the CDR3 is TGTGCCAGCAGTTCGACGCGGACAGGGTATAATTCACCCCTCCACTTT. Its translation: CASSSTRTGYNSPLHF.

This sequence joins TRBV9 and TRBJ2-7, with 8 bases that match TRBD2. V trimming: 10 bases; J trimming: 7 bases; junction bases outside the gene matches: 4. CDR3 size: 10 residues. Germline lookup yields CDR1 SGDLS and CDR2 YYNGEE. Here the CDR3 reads CAGTRQEQYF. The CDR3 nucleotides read TGTGCCGGGACTAGGCAAGAGCAGTACTTC.

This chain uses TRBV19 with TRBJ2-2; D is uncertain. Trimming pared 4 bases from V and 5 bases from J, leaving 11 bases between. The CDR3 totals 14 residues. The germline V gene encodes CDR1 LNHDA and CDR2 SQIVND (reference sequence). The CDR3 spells CASSKSTETGELFF. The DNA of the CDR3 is TGTGCCAGTAGTAAATCTACAGAAACCGGGGAGCTGTTTTTT.

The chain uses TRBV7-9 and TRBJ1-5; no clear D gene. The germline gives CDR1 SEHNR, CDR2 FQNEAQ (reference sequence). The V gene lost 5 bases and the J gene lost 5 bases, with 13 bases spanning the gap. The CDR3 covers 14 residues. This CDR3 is CASSRDGRDQPQHF. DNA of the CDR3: TGTGCCAGCAGCCGGGATGGGAGGGATCAGCCCCAGCATTTT. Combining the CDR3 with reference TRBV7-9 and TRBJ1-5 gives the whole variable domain DTGVSQNPRHKITKRGQNVTFRCDPISEHNRLYWYRQTLGQGPEFLTYFQNEAQLEKSRLLSDRFSAERPKGSFSTLEIQRTEQGDSAMYLCASSRDGRDQPQHFGDGTRLSIL.

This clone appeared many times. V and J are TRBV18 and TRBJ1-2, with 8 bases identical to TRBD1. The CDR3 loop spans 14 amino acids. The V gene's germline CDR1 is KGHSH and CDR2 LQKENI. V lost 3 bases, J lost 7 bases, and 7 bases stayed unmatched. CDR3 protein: CASSPADRGVGYTF. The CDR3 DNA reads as TGTGCCAGCTCACCCGCAGACAGGGGAGTTGGCTACACCTTC.

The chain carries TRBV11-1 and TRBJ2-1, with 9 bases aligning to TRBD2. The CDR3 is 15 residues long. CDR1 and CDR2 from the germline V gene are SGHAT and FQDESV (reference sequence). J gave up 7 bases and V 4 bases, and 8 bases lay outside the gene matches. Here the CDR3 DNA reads TGTGCCAGCAGCTCGACTAGCGGTCGAAGGAATGAGCAGTTCTTC. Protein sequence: CASSSTSGRRNEQFF.

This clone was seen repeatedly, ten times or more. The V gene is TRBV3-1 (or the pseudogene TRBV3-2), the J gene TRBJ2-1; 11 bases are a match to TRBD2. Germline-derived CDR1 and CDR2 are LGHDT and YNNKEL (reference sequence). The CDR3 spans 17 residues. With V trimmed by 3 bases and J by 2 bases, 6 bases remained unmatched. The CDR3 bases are TGTGCCAGCAGCCACCAAGGGACTAGCGGACCCTACAATGAGCAGTTCTTC. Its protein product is CASSHQGTSGPYNEQFF.

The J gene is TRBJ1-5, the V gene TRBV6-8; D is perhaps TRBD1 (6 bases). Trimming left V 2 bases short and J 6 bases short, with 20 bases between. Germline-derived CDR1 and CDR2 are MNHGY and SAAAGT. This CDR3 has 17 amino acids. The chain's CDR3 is CASSYAEGGEDCQPQHF. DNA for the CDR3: TGTGCCAGCAGTTACGCAGAAGGGGGGGAAGACTGTCAGCCCCAGCATTTT.

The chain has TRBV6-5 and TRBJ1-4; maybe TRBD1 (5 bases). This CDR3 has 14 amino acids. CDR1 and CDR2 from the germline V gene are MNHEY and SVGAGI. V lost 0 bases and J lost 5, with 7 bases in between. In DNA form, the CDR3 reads TGTGCCAGCAGTTACTCGGGGGGAAATGAAAAACTGTTTTTT. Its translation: CASSYSGGNEKLFF.

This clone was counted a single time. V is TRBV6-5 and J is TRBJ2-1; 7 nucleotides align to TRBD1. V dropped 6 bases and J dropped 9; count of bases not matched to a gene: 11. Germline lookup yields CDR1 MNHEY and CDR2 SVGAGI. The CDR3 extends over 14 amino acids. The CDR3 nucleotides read TGTGCCAGCAGGCCTAATACAGGGGTTATTGAGCAGTTCTTC. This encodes CASRPNTGVIEQFF.

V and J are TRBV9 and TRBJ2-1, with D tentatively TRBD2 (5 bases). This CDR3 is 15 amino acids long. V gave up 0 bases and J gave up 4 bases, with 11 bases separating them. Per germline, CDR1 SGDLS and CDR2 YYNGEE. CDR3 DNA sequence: TGTGCCAGCAGCGTAGAAGCGGTGGGGTACAATGAGCAGTTCTTC. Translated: CASSVEAVGYNEQFF.